The 18 T cell receptor beta chains below were found in one sample sequenced in a study of T cells in localized non-small cell lung cancer. Method: immunoSEQ multiplex PCR; TCRdb's copy keeps in-frame clones and lacks some. This table holds under 55,000 clones, around 80% found once. Sample: PBMCs, taken before any cancer treatment. The receptors were sampled from a woman aged 40-69 years with stage II lung adenocarcinoma.

This chain uses TRBV15 with TRBJ1-4; D is perhaps TRBD1 (6 bases). Germline V lookup: CDR1 LNHNV, CDR2 YYDKDF (reference sequence). CDR3 size: 14 residues. V lost 6 bases, J lost 7 bases, and 15 bases lay in between. CDR3 sequence reads: CATRTGGGGEKLFF. CDR3 DNA: TGTGCCACCAGGACAGGTGGCGGTGGTGAAAAACTGTTTTTT.

Remarks on this clone: Other DNA sequences in the sample encode the same CDR3. The J gene is TRBJ1-1, the V gene TRBV6-5; tentatively, D is TRBD1 (5 bases). Per germline, CDR1 MNHEY and CDR2 SVGAGI. Between the trimmed V and J ends, which lost 2 bases and 1 base, there was a span of 5 bases. CDR3 length equals 13 residues. Written as DNA, the CDR3 is TGTGCCAGCAGTTACGGGGGGAACACTGAAGCTTTCTTT. It specifies CASSYGGNTEAFF.

This clone showed up just once. The chain joins TRBV19 to TRBJ2-4, with D tentatively TRBD2 (5 bases). Trimming shortened V by 7 bases and J by 8 bases, and 15 bases separated the two germline ends. Germline lookup yields CDR1 LNHDA and CDR2 SQIVND (reference sequence). The CDR3 spans 13 residues. The CDR3 sequence is CASKEDLYDIQYF. CDR3 DNA sequence: TGTGCCAGTAAGGAGGATCTTTACGACATTCAGTACTTC.

This clone appeared a few times. The V call is TRBV28, the J call TRBJ1-2, with D possibly being TRBD1 (6 bases). Per the germline V gene, CDR1 is MDHEN and CDR2 is SYDVKM. With 2 bases removed from V and 0 bases from J, the gap between germline ends came to 13 bases. The CDR3 runs to 16 residues. Here the CDR3 DNA reads TGTGCCAGCAGTTTAAGGGGGAGATCGACTAACTATGGCTACACCTTC. This encodes CASSLRGRSTNYGYTF.

This chain uses TRBV30 with TRBJ2-2, with a possible D match to TRBD2 (7 bases). The germline V gene has CDR1 GTSNPN and CDR2 SVGIG (reference sequence). This CDR3 comprises 16 residues. Deletions cut 7 bases from V and 1 base from J, with 19 bases between. The CDR3 DNA sequence: TGTGCCTATCCAAGGTGGGGGGGCCTGAACACCGGGGAGCTGTTTTTT. This encodes CAYPRWGGLNTGELFF.

The chain carries TRBV27 and TRBJ2-7, with 10 bases that match TRBD2. With 5 bases clipped from V and 0 bases from J, the junction kept 4 bases outside the gene matches. Germline V lookup: CDR1 MNHEY, CDR2 SMNVEV (reference sequence). This CDR3 has 15 residues. The CDR3 nucleotides are TGTGCCAGCAGTCCACTAGCGGGGAGCTCCTACGAGCAGTACTTC. Residues: CASSPLAGSSYEQYF.

This rearrangement joins TRBV29-1 to TRBJ2-5; D is uncertain. This CDR3 is built from 13 residues. The V and J ends lost 4 bases and 1 base respectively, with 10 bases between them. Looked up from germline, CDR1 is SQVTM and CDR2 is ANQGSEA. CDR3 DNA: TGCAGCGTTGTTCCGTCCCTCCAAGAGACCCAGTACTTC. Translating it yields CSVVPSLQETQYF.

The V and J genes are TRBV7-3 and TRBJ2-6; no clear D. V was shortened by 1 base and J by 2 bases, with 3 bases between the two germline ends. Germline V gene sequence: CDR1 SGHTA, CDR2 FQGTGA. CDR3 size: 14 residues. CDR3 DNA: TGTGCCAGCAGCTTAAATCCTGGGGCCAACGTCCTGACTTTC. Residues: CASSLNPGANVLTF.

The table lists this clone with a count of one. This chain joins TRBV2 and TRBJ2-5; D tentatively reads TRBD1 or TRBD2 (6 bases each). The CDR3 runs to 13 residues. Germline lookup yields CDR1 SNHLY and CDR2 FYNNEI. Trimming pared 6 bases from V and 5 bases from J, leaving 13 bases between. The CDR3 loop is CASSPEGGETQYF. For the CDR3, the DNA is TGTGCCAGCAGCCCAGAAGGGGGGGAGACCCAGTACTTC.

The chain combines TRBV29-1 with TRBJ1-1; 10 bases agree with TRBD1. CDR3 length equals 13 residues. With 4 bases clipped from V and 5 bases from J, the junction kept 4 bases outside the gene matches. Germline V gene lookup returns CDR1 SQVTM and CDR2 ANQGSEA. CDR3 in DNA: TGCAGCGTTGGAGGGACAGGGGATACTGAAGCTTTCTTT. It encodes CSVGGTGDTEAFF.

This clone was seen a few times. This chain links TRBV7-2 with TRBJ2-5, with TRBD1 identical over 8 bases. Germline-derived CDR1 and CDR2 are SGHTA and FQGNSA. This CDR3 has 16 amino acids. V lost 0 bases and J lost 4; bases outside the gene matches: 7. In DNA, the CDR3 is TGTGCCAGCAGCTTAGCGGGGCAGGGGGCAACAGAGACCCAGTACTTC. This sequence encodes CASSLAGQGATETQYF.

The chain carries TRBV6-5 and TRBJ2-5, with TRBD1 identical over 12 bases. From germline, CDR1 is MNHEY and CDR2 SVGAGI. V shed 4 bases, J shed 9 bases, and the junction held 6 bases outside the gene matches. The CDR3 consists of 14 residues. The CDR3 reads CASSWGQGAQAQYF. The CDR3 DNA follows: TGTGCCAGCAGTTGGGGACAGGGGGCACAGGCCCAGTACTTC.

The genes are TRBV18 and TRBJ2-6, with 9 bases aligning to TRBD1. Germline V gene data show CDR1 as KGHSH and CDR2 as LQKENI. The CDR3 extends over 18 amino acids. Losses at the gene ends were 3 bases for V and 2 bases for J; bases not matched to a gene: 8. The CDR3, as DNA: TGTGCCAGCTCACCCCGGGACAGGGCTGCTACTGGGGCCAACGTCCTGACTTTC. Translated, it gives CASSPRDRAATGANVLTF.

The rearrangement uses TRBV13 and TRBJ2-2; D not resolved. CDR1 and CDR2 (germline): PRHDT, FYEKMQ (reference sequence). The CDR3 runs to 13 residues. Deletions cut 0 bases from V and 4 bases from J, with 3 bases between. The CDR3 region has the DNA TGTGCCAGCAGCTTAGGGTCCACCGGGGAGCTGTTTTTT. Translation: CASSLGSTGELFF.

CDR3 sequence reads: CASSDRGTGPILYTF. CDR3 sequence (DNA): TGTGCCAGCAGTGACCGCGGGACAGGACCGATTCTCTACACCTTC. The gene calls are TRBV6-4 and TRBJ1-2; 8 positions agree with TRBD1. CDR1 is MRHNA, CDR2 SNTAGT, per germline. The junction had 12 bases not matched to a gene; V was cut back by 2 bases and J by 10 bases. CDR3 length: 15 residues.

The chain combines TRBV7-9 with TRBJ2-5, with D uncertain. From germline, CDR1 is SEHNR and CDR2 FQNEAQ (reference sequence). The CDR3 length is 13 residues. V was trimmed by 1 base and J by 5 bases, leaving 8 bases between them. The CDR3 bases are TGTGCCAGCAGCTTAGTAGGGTATGAGACCCAGTACTTC. Its translation is CASSLVGYETQYF.

The chain links TRBV9 to TRBJ2-1; 11 bases are a match to TRBD1. The junction had 7 bases not matched to a gene; V was cut back by 4 bases and J by 7 bases. CDR1 and CDR2 (germline): SGDLS, YYNGEE. The CDR3 spans 15 residues. CDR3 loop: CASSPSGQGENEQFF. CDR3 bases: TGTGCCAGCAGCCCGTCGGGACAGGGGGAAAATGAGCAGTTCTTC.

This clone was seen repeatedly, ten times or more. J is TRBJ1-2 and V is TRBV5-4; D is undetermined. The CDR3 is 12 residues long. Trimming shortened V by 10 bases and J by 2 bases, and 12 bases separated the two germline ends. CDR1 is SGHNT, CDR2 YYREEE, per germline (reference sequence). The DNA of the CDR3 is TGTGCCTTTCCGGGATCGAACTATGGCTACACCTTC. This codes for CAFPGSNYGYTF.